This TCR beta chain is from a study of PD-1 blockade in classical Hodgkin lymphoma. In the study overall: It was nivolumab at 3 mg/kg, given intravenously every 2 weeks, that patients received.

The table lists this clone with a few counts. Its antigen is not identified. The germline V gene has CDR1 LNHDA and CDR2 SQIVND (reference sequence). V lost 9 bases and J lost 6, with 20 bases in between. The length of the CDR3 is 14 residues. Points from the study as a whole: CD8+ TCR diversity did not rise significantly by C4D1, unlike CD4+. Lower baseline TCR diversity marked trial partial responders and progressors. Reports indicated that newly diagnosed patients had lower baseline TCR diversity than healthy donors did.

The table came from immunoSEQ multiplex PCR; TCRdb's copy has only in-frame clones and leaves some out. Here the sample spans some 63,000 clones, 90% being singletons. In every patient, relapse followed autologous stem cell transplantation, while exposure to brentuximab vedotin differed. The chain combines TRBV19 with TRBJ1-2; D is possibly TRBD1 (5 bases). The TCR sequence derives from a human donor with classical Hodgkin lymphoma. This specimen consisted of peripheral blood mononuclear cells (PBMCs), obtained at baseline. The CDR3 coding sequence is TGTGCCAGCAAACCCCCAAACAGGTTGGATGGCTACACCTTC. Protein sequence: CASKPPNRLDGYTF.